These 4 T cell receptor beta chains came from one sample sequenced in a study of cytomegalovirus exposure and HLA in healthy donors. With 60 Vbeta and 13 Jbeta primers, the PCR was carried out. Generated by immunoSEQ multiplex PCR, the TCRdb table keeps only in-frame clones and is missing some. The top ten clones hold over 12% of a sample with 150,000 or so clones, roughly 85% of them seen once. Material for sequencing was PBMCs. The receptors shown here come from a man aged 50-59 years in good health and CMV-seropositive.

The chain employs TRBV11-2 and TRBJ2-5; TRBD1 aligns across 7 bases. Per germline, CDR1 SGHAT and CDR2 FQNNGV. Trimming cost V 4 bases and J 7 bases; bases outside gene matches: 15. This CDR3 spans 16 amino acids. In DNA, the CDR3 is TGTGCCAGCAGCTCGGCCCTACAGGGGTTAACGGGGACCCAGTACTTC. Its translation is CASSSALQGLTGTQYF.

With respect to this clone: No conserved phenylalanine or tryptophan is present at the end of the CDR3, so a read error is the likely explanation. The rearrangement uses TRBV13 and TRBJ2-3, with D possibly being TRBD2 (6 bases). V was shortened by 1 base and J by 4 bases, with 15 bases between the two germline ends. The CDR3 totals 16 residues. Germline CDR1 reads PRHDT; CDR2 reads FYEKMQ (reference sequence). The CDR3 protein is CASSLVRGVISDTQYL. The CDR3 DNA reads TGTGCCAGCAGCTTAGTCCGCGGGGTGATTTCAGATACGCAGTATCTT.

V usage is TRBV30 and J usage is TRBJ2-2, with D possibly being TRBD1 (5 bases). Germline CDR1 reads GTSNPN; CDR2 reads SVGIG (reference sequence). V was cut by 0 bases and J by 4 bases, with 9 bases left in between. This CDR3 region has 14 residues. CDR3 amino acids: CAWSVTRATGELFF. The CDR3 bases are TGTGCCTGGAGTGTAACCAGGGCCACCGGGGAGCTGTTTTTT.

This clone appeared once. The chain combines TRBV5-1 with TRBJ2-1; possibly TRBD2 for D (5 bases). Trimming took 2 bases from V and 5 from J, leaving 11 bases between them. This CDR3 region has 14 residues. Germline V lookup: CDR1 SGHRS, CDR2 YFSETQ. The CDR3 here is CASSFWSGHNEQFF. Here the CDR3 DNA reads TGCGCCAGCAGCTTCTGGAGCGGCCACAATGAGCAGTTCTTC. The variable domain in full, completed from reference TRBV5-1 and TRBJ2-1, reads KAGVTQTPRYLIKTRGQQVTLSCSPISGHRSVSWYQQTPGQGLQFLFEYFSETQRNKGNFPGRFSGRQFSNSRSEMNVSTLELGDSALYLCASSFWSGHNEQFFGPGTRLTVL.